This T cell receptor (beta chain) emerged from a study of blood T cell repertoires in COVID-19. About the research overall: Acute-phase and convalescent COVID-19 samples originated in the United States, Italy and Spain. T cells, B-cell-depleted T cells, or PBMCs provided the cDNA or gDNA that served as material.

As processed by the authors: The authors estimated nucleated cell counts from reference gene primer amplification. TCRdb's copy holds only in-frame clones and misses some; the assay was immunoSEQ multiplex PCR. V, J and clone size are taken as reported in that table, and D and trimming were inferred from the DNA itself. The data contain 300,000 to 450,000 clones, about 85% of them singletons. V was trimmed by 5 bases and J by 3 bases, leaving 16 bases between them. CDR1 SEHNR and CDR2 FQNEAQ come from the germline V gene (reference sequence). The CDR3 has 15 residues. This chain connects TRBV7-9 to TRBJ1-1; tentatively, D is TRBD1 (5 bases). The sample taken for sequencing was peripheral blood. The sequence was obtained from a woman under 30 with acute or convalescent COVID-19. The CDR3 sequence is CASSEQQGSHTEAFF. Written as DNA, the CDR3 is TGTGCCAGCAGCGAGCAGCAGGGATCCCACACTGAAGCTTTCTTT.